This TCR beta chain appears in the sequencing data of a study of CD8 T cells in Susac syndrome. Whole-study results and caveats: The number of individuals included in the study's TCR sequencing and HLA analysis was acknowledged as relatively small.

The T cells that were sequenced for TCR beta were CD8+ and CD4+ cells from blood. This CDR3 spans 15 amino acids. Trimming left V 5 bases short and J 4 bases short, with 16 bases between. RNA, at about 0.45 to 1 ug, was reverse transcribed with random hexamers. Each CDR3 protein is one row after TCRdb ran MiXCR on the immunoSEQ multiplex PCR reads. Of 85,000 to 90,000 distinct CDR3 sequences listed, just under 95% are singletons. About this clonotype: Its target is not known.

The clonotype was recovered from a human donor in good health. The chain combines TRBV12-3 or TRBV12-4 with TRBJ2-3; tentatively, D is TRBD1 (6 bases). Material for sequencing was CD8+ T cells from PBMCs. The CDR3 spells CASSGGHPRADTQYF. CDR3 coding DNA: TGTGCCAGCAGTGGGGGCCACCCCCGAGCAGATACGCAGTATTTT.